This T cell receptor (beta chain) was sequenced for a study of CDR3 diversity in severe acne. This clonotype showed up many times. V was cut by 2 bases and J by 5 bases, with 8 bases left in between. CDR1 is MGHRA and CDR2 is YSYEKL in the germline V gene. The CDR3 extends over 13 amino acids. MiXCR, run by TCRdb on the PCR reads, gives a single entry per CDR3 protein. This table holds tens of thousands of distinct CDR3 sequences, around 49% found once. The sequence was collected from a male donor in good health, without acne. This chain connects TRBV4-1 to TRBJ2-3, with D unclear. Sequencing used blood. The CDR3 nucleotides read TGCGCCAGCAGCCAATGGTCGGGAGATACGCAGTATTTT. Its translation is CASSQWSGDTQYF.